These 3 T cell receptor beta chains were sequenced from one sample in a study of blood T cells in healthy people across ages. Using a J-beta primer mix together with a sample-barcoded 5' primer, a second PCR was run for roughly 7 to 12 cycles. In TCRdb, the 5' RACE reads were re-called with MiXCR into one record per CDR3 protein. The sample holds some 1.4 million distinct CDR3 sequences, 42% seen once. Sequenced input: blood. The origin of the receptors is a young woman in good health.

V is TRBV7-9 and J is TRBJ1-1, with 8 positions matching TRBD1. CDR1 is SEHNR, CDR2 FQNEAQ, per germline (reference sequence). Losses at the gene ends were 1 base for V and 5 bases for J; bases not matched to a gene: 6. The CDR3 extends over 15 amino acids. The CDR3 region has the DNA TGTGCCAGCAGCTTAGGCACAGGGGGGGAAACTGAAGCTTTCTTT. Amino acid sequence: CASSLGTGGETEAFF.

This chain uses TRBV29-1 with TRBJ2-7; 9 nucleotides line up with TRBD1. Germline V gene sequence: CDR1 SQVTM, CDR2 ANQGSEA. This CDR3 region has 13 residues. V shed 4 bases, J shed 4 bases, and the junction held 5 bases outside the gene matches. The CDR3 DNA sequence: TGCAGCGTTGCAGGACAGGGGATTTACGAGCAGTACTTC. Amino acids: CSVAGQGIYEQYF.

This chain links TRBV5-1 with TRBJ2-5; 10 nucleotides line up with TRBD2. The CDR3 runs to 15 residues. Unmatched junction bases numbered 4, after V lost 3 bases and J lost 2 bases. Germline CDR1 and CDR2: SGHRS and YFSETQ. The CDR3 region has the DNA TGCGCCAGCAGCTCTAGCGGGGGATATCAAGAGACCCAGTACTTC. Protein sequence: CASSSSGGYQETQYF.